A single sample is the source of the 12 T cell receptor beta chains below, sequenced in a study of blood T cell repertoires in COVID-19. Assay: immunoSEQ multiplex PCR; the TCRdb copy retains only in-frame clones and omits some. Here the sample spans about 300,000 clones, 85% to 90% being singletons. Specimen: peripheral blood. The receptor source for this set is a woman in her twenties or thirties with COVID-19, enrolled during active disease.

The rearrangement uses TRBV6-2 or TRBV6-3 and TRBJ2-5, with a weak D call TRBD2 (6 bases). V dropped 3 bases and J dropped 5 bases, with 13 bases sitting between them. The CDR3 length is 14 residues. Germline V CDR1 and CDR2: MNHEY, SVGEGT. CDR3: CASSYSGLTETQYF. CDR3 sequence (DNA): TGTGCCAGCAGTTATAGCGGCCTTACGGAGACCCAGTACTTC.

The rearrangement joins TRBV4-2 to TRBJ1-6, with 9 bases matching TRBD1. The germline V gene encodes CDR1 LGHNA and CDR2 YNFKEQ. V lost 3 bases and J lost 10; bases outside the gene matches: 13. This CDR3 comprises 17 residues. CDR3 in DNA: TGTGCCAGCAGCCAGAAGGTCGAACAGGGGGCAGGGTCACCCCTCCACTTT. Its protein product is CASSQKVEQGAGSPLHF.

The genes are TRBV6-2 or TRBV6-3 and TRBJ1-5; 9 bases are shared with TRBD1. V was pared by 4 bases and J by 5 bases, with 6 bases of the junction left unmatched. The CDR3 is made up of 15 amino acids. The germline CDR1 and CDR2 sequences are MNHEY and SVGEGT. CDR3 nucleotides: TGTGCCAGCAGTTTGACAGGGGGTTTGTATCAGCCCCAGCATTTT. Translation: CASSLTGGLYQPQHF.

J is TRBJ2-3 and V is TRBV27; 7 bases align to TRBD2. In germline, CDR1 is MNHEY, CDR2 SMNVEV (reference sequence). The CDR3 loop spans 14 amino acids. J was trimmed by 1 base and V by 4 bases; bases with no gene match: 2. CDR3 residues: CASSSRGGTDTQYF. As DNA, the CDR3 is TGTGCCAGCAGTTCCCGGGGGGGCACAGATACGCAGTATTTT.

The chain uses TRBV27 and TRBJ2-2, with 8 bases fitting TRBD2. Germline V gene data show CDR1 as MNHEY and CDR2 as SMNVEV (reference sequence). The CDR3 sequence is 16 residues long. Unmatched junction bases numbered 6, after V lost 2 bases and J lost 4 bases. CDR3 sequence: CASSLTGGAGTGELFF. CDR3 nucleotide sequence: TGTGCCAGCAGTTTAACGGGGGGGGCCGGCACCGGGGAGCTGTTTTTT.

Turning to this clone: Different DNA sequences within this sample yield the same CDR3. The V call is TRBV19, the J call TRBJ2-3; no clear D gene. V lost 8 bases and J 0 bases, leaving 9 bases between the germline ends. In germline, CDR1 is LNHDA, CDR2 SQIVND (reference sequence). This CDR3 spans 13 amino acids. CDR3 coding DNA: TGTGCCAGTGGTACAGTTAGCACAGATACGCAGTATTTT. This sequence encodes CASGTVSTDTQYF. The full variable domain, its missing parts supplied by reference TRBV19 and TRBJ2-3, is DGGITQSPKYLFRKEGQNVTLSCEQNLNHDAMYWYRQDPGQGLRLIYYSQIVNDFQKGDIAEGYSVSREKKESFPLTVTSAQKNPTAFYLCASGTVSTDTQYFGPGTRLTVL.

V and J are TRBV9 and TRBJ2-1, with TRBD2 identical over 7 bases. Germline assignment: CDR1 SGDLS and CDR2 YYNGEE. CDR3 length: 14 amino acids. V was clipped by 3 bases and J by 5 bases; unmatched bases: 5. CDR3 in amino acids: CASSASRGDNEQFF. The CDR3 nucleotides are TGTGCCAGCAGCGCGAGCCGGGGGGACAATGAGCAGTTCTTC.

Here the CDR3 DNA reads TGTGCCAGCAGTTCAACATTAGCGGGGTCCTACAATGAGCAGTTCTTC. Its translation: CASSSTLAGSYNEQFF. The rearrangement links TRBV6-5 to TRBJ2-1; 8 nucleotides line up with TRBD2. The CDR3 sequence is 16 residues long. Germline V gives CDR1 MNHEY, CDR2 SVGAGI. The V gene end was trimmed by 4 bases and the J gene end by 1 base; junction bases not matched to a gene: 6.

The sample holds one count of this clone. J is TRBJ2-1 and V is TRBV6-5; 11 positions agree with TRBD1. This CDR3 region has 14 residues. Trimming removed 5 bases from V and 8 bases from J; junction bases left unmatched: 5. Germline V CDR1 and CDR2: MNHEY, SVGAGI. CDR3 amino acids: CASSKDRGRDEQFF. CDR3 nucleotides: TGTGCCAGCAGTAAGGACAGGGGGCGAGATGAGCAGTTCTTC.

This clone was picked up a small number of times. V and J are TRBV25-1 and TRBJ1-6, with D possibly TRBD1 on 5 matching bases. The germline V and J ends were trimmed by 4 bases and 5 bases, with 9 bases remaining between them. Germline CDR1 is MGHDK and CDR2 is SYGVNS. The CDR3 has 14 amino acids. The CDR3 here is CASSGQGDNSPLHF. Written as DNA, the CDR3 is TGTGCCAGCAGTGGTCAGGGTGATAATTCACCCCTCCACTTT.

The chain employs TRBV6-5 and TRBJ2-1, with D possibly matching TRBD2 (7 bases). The CDR3 runs to 15 residues. Germline V lookup: CDR1 MNHEY, CDR2 SVGAGI. The V end was cut by 6 bases, the J end by 4 bases, with 16 bases between. The CDR3 sequence is CASSLGEGGYNEQFF. In DNA, the CDR3 is TGTGCCAGCAGCCTAGGGGAGGGGGGTTACAATGAGCAGTTCTTC.

The chain employs TRBV5-6 and TRBJ1-1; 8 bases line up with TRBD1. Germline-derived CDR1 and CDR2 are SGHDT and YYEEEE. There are 14 residues in the CDR3. J lost 1 base, V lost 2 bases, and 1 base had no gene match. CDR3 DNA sequence: TGTGCCAGCAGCTTCGGACAGGGGAACACTGAAGCTTTCTTT. Protein: CASSFGQGNTEAFF.